This T cell receptor beta chain comes out of a study of cytomegalovirus exposure and HLA in healthy donors. Findings and limits, study-wide: Later analysis showed most CMV-associated TCR beta chains appearing HLA-restricted. HLA allele associations emerged for about 16,000 TCR beta sequences in a later analysis, at 0.05 false discovery rate. Listed as cytomegalovirus-associated were more than 150 TCR beta chains.

Looked up from germline, CDR1 is KGHSH and CDR2 is LQKENI. The CDR3 has 15 residues. Trimming cost V 6 bases and J 6 bases, with 19 bases left between them. Donors consisted of healthy bone marrow donors. In regard to this clone: As yet, its antigen is unknown.

The PCR employed 60 Vbeta primers together with 13 Jbeta primers. The protocol was immunoSEQ multiplex PCR, while the TCRdb copy is restricted to in-frame clones and leaves out a portion. The table lists about 78,000 clones, around 58% of them singletons. Sequencing was done on a sample of PBMCs. The receptor's source is a man aged 25-45 years in good health and CMV-seropositive. The chain employs TRBV18 and TRBJ2-3; D is perhaps TRBD2 (6 bases). The DNA of the CDR3 is TGTGCCAGCTCCCCGAAGGGAGCGGGTGGGGATACGCAGTATTTT. The encoded protein is CASSPKGAGGDTQYF.